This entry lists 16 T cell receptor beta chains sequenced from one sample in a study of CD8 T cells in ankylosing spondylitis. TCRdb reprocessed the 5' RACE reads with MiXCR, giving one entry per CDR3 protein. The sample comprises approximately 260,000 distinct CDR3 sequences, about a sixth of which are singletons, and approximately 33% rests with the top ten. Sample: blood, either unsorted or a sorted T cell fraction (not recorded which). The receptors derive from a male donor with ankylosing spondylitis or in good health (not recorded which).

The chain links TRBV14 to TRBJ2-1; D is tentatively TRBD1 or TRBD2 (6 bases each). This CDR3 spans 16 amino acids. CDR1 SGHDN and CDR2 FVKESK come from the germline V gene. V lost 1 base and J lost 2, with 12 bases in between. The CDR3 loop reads CASSQGSGGPYNEQFF. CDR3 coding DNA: TGTGCCAGCAGCCAAGGTTCCGGGGGCCCCTACAATGAGCAGTTCTTC.

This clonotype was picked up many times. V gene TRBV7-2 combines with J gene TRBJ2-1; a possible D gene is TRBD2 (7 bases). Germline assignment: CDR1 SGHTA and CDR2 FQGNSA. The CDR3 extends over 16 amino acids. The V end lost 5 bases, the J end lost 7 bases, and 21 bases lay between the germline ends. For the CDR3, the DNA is TGTGCCAGCAGCATTAAGGGGGACTACCTGTGGAATGAGCAGTTCTTC. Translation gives CASSIKGDYLWNEQFF.

The CDR3 DNA reads as TGTGCCAGCAGCCTAGACAAACTCCCGGGGGAGCTGTTTTTT. It encodes CASSLDKLPGELFF. V and J are TRBV12-3 or TRBV12-4 and TRBJ2-2; no reliable D call. Trimming cost V 6 bases and J 8 bases, with 16 bases left between them. The CDR3 has 14 amino acids.

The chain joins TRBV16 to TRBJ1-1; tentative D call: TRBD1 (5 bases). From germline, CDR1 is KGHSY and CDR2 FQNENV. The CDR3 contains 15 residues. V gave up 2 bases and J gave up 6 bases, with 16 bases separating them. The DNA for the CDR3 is TGTGCCAGCAGCCAAACGACAGTTCTCGGACCTGAAGCTTTCTTT. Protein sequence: CASSQTTVLGPEAFF.

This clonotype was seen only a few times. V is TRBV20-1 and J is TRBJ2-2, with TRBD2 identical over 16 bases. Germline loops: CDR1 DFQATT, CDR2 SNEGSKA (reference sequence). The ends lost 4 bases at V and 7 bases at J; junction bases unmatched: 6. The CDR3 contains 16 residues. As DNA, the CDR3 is TGCAGTGCTACCGGGACTAGCGGGAGGGCCGACGGGGAGCTGTTTTTT. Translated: CSATGTSGRADGELFF.

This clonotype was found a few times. CDR3 sequence: CASSSGPSGYNEQFF. For the CDR3, the DNA is TGTGCCAGCAGCTCCGGGCCTAGCGGGTACAATGAGCAGTTCTTC. J is TRBJ2-1 and V is TRBV11-2, with TRBD2 identical over 8 bases. CDR1 SGHAT and CDR2 FQNNGV come from the germline V gene. The CDR3 runs to 15 residues. Germline trimming cut 4 bases from V and 4 bases from J; bases unmatched to any gene: 6.

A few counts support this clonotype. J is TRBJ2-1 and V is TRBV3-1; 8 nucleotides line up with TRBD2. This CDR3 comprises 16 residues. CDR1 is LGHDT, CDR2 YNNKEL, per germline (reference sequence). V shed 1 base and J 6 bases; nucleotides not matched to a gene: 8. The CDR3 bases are TGTGCCAGCAGCCAAGGCCCTCTAGCGGGCCCCAATGAGCAGTTCTTC. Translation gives CASSQGPLAGPNEQFF.

The CDR3 region is CASSKDTDTQYF. The CDR3 coding sequence is TGCGCCAGCAGCAAGGATACAGATACGCAGTATTTT. The chain joins TRBV5-1 to TRBJ2-3; D gene ambiguous. The CDR3 runs 12 residues. V was clipped by 4 bases and J by 3 bases, with 6 bases between them. The germline V gene has CDR1 SGHRS and CDR2 YFSETQ.

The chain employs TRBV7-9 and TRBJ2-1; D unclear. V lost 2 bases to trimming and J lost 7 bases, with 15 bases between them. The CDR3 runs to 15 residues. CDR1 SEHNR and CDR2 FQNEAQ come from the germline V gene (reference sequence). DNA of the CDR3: TGTGCCAGCAGCTTATCCCCAGGCCCGGCGAATGAGCAGTTCTTC. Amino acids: CASSLSPGPANEQFF. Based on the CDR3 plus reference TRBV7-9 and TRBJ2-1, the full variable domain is DTGVSQNPRHKITKRGQNVTFRCDPISEHNRLYWYRQTLGQGPEFLTYFQNEAQLEKSRLLSDRFSAERPKGSFSTLEIQRTEQGDSAMYLCASSLSPGPANEQFFGPGTRLTVL.

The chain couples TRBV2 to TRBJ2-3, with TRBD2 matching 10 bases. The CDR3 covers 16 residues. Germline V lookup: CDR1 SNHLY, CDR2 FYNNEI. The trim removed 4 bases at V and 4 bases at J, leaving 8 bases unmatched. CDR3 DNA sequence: TGTGCCAGCAGTGTCGCGGGACTAGCGAACGCAGATACGCAGTATTTT. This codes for CASSVAGLANADTQYF.

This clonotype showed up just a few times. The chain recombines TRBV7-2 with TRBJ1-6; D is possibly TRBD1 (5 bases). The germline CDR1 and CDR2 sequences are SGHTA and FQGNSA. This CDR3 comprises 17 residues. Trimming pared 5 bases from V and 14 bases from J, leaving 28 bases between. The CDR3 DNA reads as TGTGCCAGCAGCAAGCTTTCCGACAGTTTATATCGACCCGCCCTCCACTTT. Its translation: CASSKLSDSLYRPALHF.

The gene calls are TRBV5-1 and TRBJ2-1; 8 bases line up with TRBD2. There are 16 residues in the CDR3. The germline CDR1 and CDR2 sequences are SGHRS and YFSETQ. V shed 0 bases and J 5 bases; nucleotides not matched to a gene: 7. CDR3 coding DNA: TGCGCCAGCAGCTTGGATGGGCTAGCGGGTAACAATGAGCAGTTCTTC. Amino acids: CASSLDGLAGNNEQFF.

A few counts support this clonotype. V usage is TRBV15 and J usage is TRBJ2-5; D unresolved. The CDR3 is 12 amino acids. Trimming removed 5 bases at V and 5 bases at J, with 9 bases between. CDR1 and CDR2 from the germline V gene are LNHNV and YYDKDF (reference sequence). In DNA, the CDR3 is TGTGCCACCAGCTTACCCGGGGAGACCCAGTACTTC. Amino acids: CATSLPGETQYF. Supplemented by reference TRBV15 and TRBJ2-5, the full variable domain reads DAMVIQNPRYQVTQFGKPVTLSCSQTLNHNVMYWYQQKSSQAPKLLFHYYDKDFNNEADTPDNFQSRRPNTSFCFLDIRSPGLGDTAMYLCATSLPGETQYFGPGTRLLVL.

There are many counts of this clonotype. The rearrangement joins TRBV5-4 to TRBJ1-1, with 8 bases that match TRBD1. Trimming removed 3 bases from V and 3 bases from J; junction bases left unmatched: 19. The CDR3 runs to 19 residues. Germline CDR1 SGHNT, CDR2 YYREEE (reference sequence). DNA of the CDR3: TGTGCCAGCAGCTCCGGAACCGGGACAGGAGGGGGGGTTGACACTGAAGCTTTCTTT. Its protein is CASSSGTGTGGGVDTEAFF.

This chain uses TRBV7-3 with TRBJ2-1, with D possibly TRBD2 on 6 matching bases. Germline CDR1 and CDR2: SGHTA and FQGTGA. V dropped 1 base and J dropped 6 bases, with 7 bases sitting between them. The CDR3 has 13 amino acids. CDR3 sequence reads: CASSLMGGNEQFF. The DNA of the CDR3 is TGTGCCAGCAGCTTAATGGGGGGCAATGAGCAGTTCTTC.

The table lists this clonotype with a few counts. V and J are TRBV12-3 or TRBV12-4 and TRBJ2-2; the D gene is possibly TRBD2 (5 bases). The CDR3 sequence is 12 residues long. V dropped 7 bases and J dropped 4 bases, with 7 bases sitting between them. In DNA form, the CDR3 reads TGTGCCAGCACTGAGGGCACCGGGGAGCTGTTTTTT. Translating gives CASTEGTGELFF.